Below, 29 T cell receptor beta chains from the same sample are listed, as sequenced in a study of OX40 agonist ivuxolimab in advanced cancers. Profiled with immunoSEQ multiplex PCR; TCRdb holds only in-frame clones, not every one. The sample lists tens of thousands of clones, 80% to 95% seen once, with approximately 25% in the top ten. Sequenced material: CD4+ or CD8+ T cells sorted from blood, taken in a trial of the OX40 agonist ivuxolimab. All receptors derive from an adult with an advanced solid tumor such as melanoma, head and neck, liver or kidney cancer.

CDR3 residues: CASSIETSSFNEQFF. CDR3 sequence (DNA): TGTGCCAGCAGCATTGAGACTAGCAGTTTCAATGAGCAGTTCTTC. This chain uses TRBV7-9 with TRBJ2-1; 7 positions agree with TRBD2. Trimming at V came to 5 bases and at J to 6 bases, leaving 10 bases not matched to a gene. The V gene's germline CDR1 is SEHNR and CDR2 FQNEAQ (reference sequence). The CDR3 contains 15 residues.

The CDR3 nucleotides read TGTGCCAGCAGTGAACCCGGGACAGGGGTTGGAAACACCATATATTTT. It specifies CASSEPGTGVGNTIYF. The chain is built from TRBV2 and TRBJ1-3; 10 positions match TRBD1. Germline CDR1 is SNHLY and CDR2 is FYNNEI. CDR3 length: 16 residues. J lost 3 bases, V lost 2 bases, and 4 bases had no gene match.

The chain uses TRBV4-2 and TRBJ2-3; no clear D. There are 13 residues in the CDR3. Per the germline V gene, CDR1 is LGHNA and CDR2 is YNFKEQ. Trimming took 0 bases from V and 3 from J, leaving 4 bases between them. The CDR3 loop reads CASSQESTDTQYF. In DNA, the CDR3 is TGTGCCAGCAGCCAAGAAAGTACAGATACGCAGTATTTT.

This rearrangement joins TRBV5-1 to TRBJ2-2; D is tentatively TRBD1 or TRBD2 (5 bases each). The V and J ends lost 3 bases and 2 bases respectively, with 14 bases between them. The germline V gene encodes CDR1 SGHRS and CDR2 YFSETQ. The CDR3 runs 16 residues. The CDR3 is CASSWGPVINTGELFF. CDR3 sequence (DNA): TGCGCCAGCAGCTGGGGACCAGTAATAAACACCGGGGAGCTGTTTTTT.

In the case of this clone: The junction does not match germline at one end; this may be a read error. The V and J genes are TRBV7-7 and TRBJ1-1; D gene uncertain. CDR1 is SSHAT and CDR2 is FNYEAQ in the germline V gene (reference sequence). There are 13 residues in the CDR3. In nucleotides, the CDR3 is TGTGCTAGCAGCCTCTCCATGAACACTGAAGCTTTCTTT. Protein sequence: CASSLSMNTEAFF.

This rearrangement joins TRBV7-2 to TRBJ2-1; TRBD2 agrees at 8 bases. The germline V gene has CDR1 SGHTA and CDR2 FQGNSA. The CDR3 runs 14 residues. The ends lost 6 bases at V and 3 bases at J; junction bases unmatched: 4. This CDR3 reads CASSQRENYNEQFF. The CDR3 DNA follows: TGTGCCAGCAGTCAGCGGGAGAACTACAATGAGCAGTTCTTC.

The chain carries TRBV28 and TRBJ1-2; 12 nucleotides match TRBD1. Trimming removed 3 bases from V and 7 bases from J; junction bases left unmatched: 6. Per germline, CDR1 MDHEN and CDR2 SYDVKM. This CDR3 spans 15 amino acids. CDR3 amino acids: CASSFIGTGGGGYTF. CDR3 nucleotide sequence: TGTGCCAGCAGTTTTATCGGGACAGGGGGCGGTGGCTACACCTTC.

This sequence joins TRBV28 and TRBJ1-1, with TRBD1 as a possible D gene (5 bases). Trimming took 6 bases from V and 4 from J, leaving 15 bases between them. The length of the CDR3 is 14 residues. Per the germline V gene, CDR1 is MDHEN and CDR2 is SYDVKM. CDR3 loop: CASSPGMSSTEAFF. The DNA of the CDR3 is TGTGCCAGCAGCCCAGGGATGTCGAGCACTGAAGCTTTCTTT.

The V gene is TRBV5-1, the J gene TRBJ2-7; D uncertain. CDR1 is SGHRS and CDR2 is YFSETQ in the germline V gene. V gave up 2 bases and J gave up 0 bases, with 18 bases separating them. The CDR3 spans 17 residues. The CDR3 region has the DNA TGCGCCAGCAGCTTTGATTTTGGTACGGCGTCCTCCTACGAGCAGTACTTC. This codes for CASSFDFGTASSYEQYF.

This chain joins TRBV15 and TRBJ1-2, with 8 positions matching TRBD1. Germline V gene data show CDR1 as LNHNV and CDR2 as YYDKDF (reference sequence). The CDR3 has 15 amino acids. V lost 0 bases and J lost 3; bases outside the gene matches: 3. DNA for the CDR3: TGTGCCACCAGCAGAGATCAGGGGGCGGACTATGGCTACACCTTC. Amino acid sequence: CATSRDQGADYGYTF.

The chain is built from TRBV7-9 and TRBJ2-7; D is possibly TRBD1 (5 bases). Germline CDR1 and CDR2: SEHNR and FQNEAQ (reference sequence). Between the trimmed V and J ends, which lost 2 bases and 3 bases, there was a span of 5 bases. The CDR3 extends over 12 amino acids. This chain's CDR3 is CASSLQGYEQYF. DNA of the CDR3: TGTGCCAGCAGCTTACAGGGCTACGAGCAGTACTTC.

In nucleotides, the CDR3 is TGTGCCAGCAGTTCCCCATACTCCGGGACCCAGTCCTACGAGCAGTACTTC. Translation gives CASSSPYSGTQSYEQYF. J is TRBJ2-7 and V is TRBV27, with D perhaps TRBD1 or TRBD2 (5 bases each). Germline V gene data show CDR1 as MNHEY and CDR2 as SMNVEV (reference sequence). With 4 bases removed from V and 1 base from J, the gap between germline ends came to 20 bases. The CDR3 runs to 17 residues.

The chain couples TRBV12-5 to TRBJ1-1; D is unresolved. Germline V lookup: CDR1 LGHNT, CDR2 FRNRAP. The CDR3 totals 16 residues. Trimming removed 2 bases from V and 6 bases from J, with 19 bases in between. The CDR3 nucleotides are TGTGCTAGTGGTTTGACCACGAATGTCTTGAAGGCTGAAGCTTTCTTT. Its translation is CASGLTTNVLKAEAFF.

The V and J genes are TRBV30 and TRBJ2-2, with 9 bases aligning to TRBD1. CDR1 and CDR2 from the germline V gene are GTSNPN and SVGIG (reference sequence). With 8 bases clipped from V and 5 bases from J, the junction kept 3 bases outside the gene matches. CDR3 length equals 12 residues. Written as DNA, the CDR3 is TGTGCCGGGACAGGGTCTACCGGGGAGCTGTTTTTT. It yields the protein CAGTGSTGELFF. The full variable domain, completed using reference TRBV30 and TRBJ2-2, is SQTIHQWPATLVQPVGSPLSLECTVEGTSNPNLYWYRQAAGRGLQLLFYSVGIGQISSEVPQNLSASRPQDRQFILSSKKLLLSDSGFYLCAGTGSTGELFFGEGSRLTVL.

The chain links TRBV27 to TRBJ2-5; 11 positions match TRBD2. The DNA end favors TRBJ2-7, so the J call may be wrong. This CDR3 is 15 amino acids long. The V gene's germline CDR1 is MNHEY and CDR2 SMNVEV (reference sequence). In DNA, the CDR3 is TGTGCCAGCAGCCTCACTAGCGGGAGACGATACGAGCAGTACTTC. Translating it yields CASSLTSGRRYEQYF.

The V call is TRBV4-3, the J call TRBJ2-3; D is unresolved. Trimming pared 4 bases from V and 2 bases from J, leaving 7 bases between. Germline CDR1 LGHNA, CDR2 YSLEER. The CDR3 is 13 amino acids. The chain's CDR3 is CASSPGFTDTQYF. The CDR3, as DNA: TGCGCCAGCAGCCCGGGCTTCACAGATACGCAGTATTTT.

The chain joins TRBV13 to TRBJ2-7; maybe TRBD2 (6 bases). V lost 5 bases to trimming and J lost 2 bases, with 13 bases between them. Germline V gene data show CDR1 as PRHDT and CDR2 as FYEKMQ (reference sequence). This CDR3 has 14 residues. CDR3 region: CASSQGGETYEQYF. The CDR3 region has the DNA TGTGCCAGCAGCCAAGGCGGGGAAACCTACGAGCAGTACTTC.

This chain connects TRBV11-2 to TRBJ2-7, with D maybe TRBD2 (5 bases). Trimming removed 4 bases from V and 2 bases from J, with 15 bases in between. Germline values: CDR1 SGHAT, CDR2 FQNNGV. This CDR3 has 15 amino acids. CDR3 loop: CASSYRGLAPYEQYF. The CDR3, as DNA: TGTGCCAGCAGCTACAGAGGGCTAGCCCCCTACGAGCAGTACTTC.

The rearrangement joins TRBV15 to TRBJ2-7; D tentatively fits TRBD1 or TRBD2 (5 bases each). V gave up 5 bases and J gave up 2 bases, with 13 bases separating them. The CDR3 is 14 amino acids. CDR1 is LNHNV, CDR2 YYDKDF, per germline (reference sequence). The chain's CDR3 is CATSVGTPTYEQYF. The CDR3 bases are TGTGCCACCAGCGTTGGGACGCCCACCTACGAGCAGTACTTC.

The chain joins TRBV27 to TRBJ2-7, with no clear D. Trimming pared 1 base from V and 6 bases from J, leaving 10 bases between. CDR1 MNHEY and CDR2 SMNVEV come from the germline V gene (reference sequence). This CDR3 has 13 amino acids. This chain's CDR3 is CASSLYPRSEQYF. Here the CDR3 DNA reads TGTGCCAGCAGTTTATACCCACGGTCCGAGCAGTACTTC.

About this clone: The same CDR3 arises from other DNA sequences in this sample as well. V usage is TRBV27 and J usage is TRBJ2-1, with D perhaps matching TRBD2 (5 bases). Germline values: CDR1 MNHEY, CDR2 SMNVEV (reference sequence). V lost 3 bases and J 0 bases, leaving 9 bases between the germline ends. The CDR3 extends over 15 amino acids. CDR3 nucleotide sequence: TGTGCCAGCAGTTTGAGCGGAAGCTCCTACAATGAGCAGTTCTTC. Residues: CASSLSGSSYNEQFF.

By its share, this clone is medium-sized. The rearrangement joins TRBV11-2 to TRBJ2-2; a weak D match, TRBD1 (5 bases). Germline loops: CDR1 SGHAT, CDR2 FQNNGV. The CDR3 totals 17 residues. V was shortened by 5 bases and J by 6 bases, with 22 bases between the two germline ends. CDR3 amino acids: CASSLPPLAGMAGELFF. CDR3 in DNA: TGTGCCAGCAGCCTACCACCCCTGGCAGGGATGGCCGGGGAGCTGTTTTTT.

Only one count was recorded for this clone. Here the CDR3 DNA reads TGTGCCTGGAGACAGGGGGCCGAAGGCTACACCTTC. Encoded protein: CAWRQGAEGYTF. The J gene is TRBJ1-2, the V gene TRBV30; 9 positions agree with TRBD1. Losses at the gene ends were 3 bases for V and 8 bases for J; bases not matched to a gene: 4. The CDR3 runs 12 residues. Germline values: CDR1 GTSNPN, CDR2 SVGIG (reference sequence).

V is TRBV19 and J is TRBJ2-3; 7 bases are a match to TRBD1. This CDR3 region has 14 residues. J lost 6 bases, V lost 1 base, and 4 bases had no gene match. The V gene's germline CDR1 is LNHDA and CDR2 SQIVND (reference sequence). CDR3 protein: CASSIAGTADTQYF. The CDR3, as DNA: TGTGCCAGTAGTATAGCGGGGACAGCTGATACGCAGTATTTT.

V usage is TRBV28 and J usage is TRBJ1-5; D is perhaps TRBD1 (5 bases). Germline V gene sequence: CDR1 MDHEN, CDR2 SYDVKM. The CDR3 has 15 residues. The V end was cut by 3 bases, the J end by 3 bases, with 12 bases between. CDR3 sequence reads: CASSFGGPHNQPQHF. The CDR3 DNA reads as TGTGCCAGCAGTTTCGGGGGTCCCCACAATCAGCCCCAGCATTTT.

This sequence joins TRBV7-9 and TRBJ1-5, with D maybe TRBD1 (5 bases). Germline CDR1 reads SEHNR; CDR2 reads FQNEAQ (reference sequence). With 1 base removed from V and 6 bases from J, the gap between germline ends came to 10 bases. The CDR3 runs 14 residues. This chain's CDR3 is CASSLGQGVQPQHF. CDR3 sequence (DNA): TGTGCCAGCAGCTTAGGGCAGGGAGTTCAGCCCCAGCATTTT.

The rearrangement uses TRBV27 and TRBJ2-3; TRBD2 matches at 8 bases. Germline V gene sequence: CDR1 MNHEY, CDR2 SMNVEV (reference sequence). The CDR3 contains 16 residues. J gave up 0 bases and V 4 bases, and 6 bases lay outside the gene matches. This CDR3 is CASSWLTSASTDTQYF. CDR3 DNA: TGTGCCAGCAGTTGGTTGACTAGCGCCAGCACAGATACGCAGTATTTT.

V is TRBV4-1 and J is TRBJ2-5; D is perhaps TRBD2 (5 bases). V lost 5 bases to trimming and J lost 0 bases, with 16 bases between them. The length of the CDR3 is 16 residues. Germline loops: CDR1 MGHRA, CDR2 YSYEKL. The CDR3 region is CASSVRTGKYQETQYF. DNA of the CDR3: TGCGCCAGCAGCGTCCGGACGGGAAAGTACCAAGAGACCCAGTACTTC.

The CDR3 spells CASKANPRTGGCGELFF. CDR3 sequence (DNA): TGTGCCAGCAAAGCCAATCCCCGGACAGGGGGATGCGGGGAGCTGTTTTTT. This chain uses TRBV9 with TRBJ2-2; 10 nucleotides agree with TRBD1. This CDR3 is 17 amino acids long. With 6 bases clipped from V and 7 bases from J, the junction kept 15 bases outside the gene matches. Germline CDR1 reads SGDLS; CDR2 reads YYNGEE.